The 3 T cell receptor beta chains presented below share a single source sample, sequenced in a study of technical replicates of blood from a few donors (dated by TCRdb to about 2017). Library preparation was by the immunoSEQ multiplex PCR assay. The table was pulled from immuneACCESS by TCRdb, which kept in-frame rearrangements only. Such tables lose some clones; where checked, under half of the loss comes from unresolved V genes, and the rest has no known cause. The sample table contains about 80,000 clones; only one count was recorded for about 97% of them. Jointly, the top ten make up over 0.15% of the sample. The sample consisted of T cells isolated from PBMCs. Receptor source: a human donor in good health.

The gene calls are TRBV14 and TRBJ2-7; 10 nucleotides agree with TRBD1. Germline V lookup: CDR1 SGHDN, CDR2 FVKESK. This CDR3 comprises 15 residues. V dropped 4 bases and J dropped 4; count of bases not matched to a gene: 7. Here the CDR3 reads CASSPRTGGIYEQYF. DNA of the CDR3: TGTGCCAGCAGCCCTCGGACAGGGGGAATTTACGAGCAGTACTTC.

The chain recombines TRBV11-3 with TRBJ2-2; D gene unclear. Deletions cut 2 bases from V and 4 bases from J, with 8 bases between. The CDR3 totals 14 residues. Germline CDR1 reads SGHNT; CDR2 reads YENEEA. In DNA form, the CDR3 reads TGTGCCAGCAGCTTAAGTTCGGGCACCGGGGAGCTGTTTTTT. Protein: CASSLSSGTGELFF.

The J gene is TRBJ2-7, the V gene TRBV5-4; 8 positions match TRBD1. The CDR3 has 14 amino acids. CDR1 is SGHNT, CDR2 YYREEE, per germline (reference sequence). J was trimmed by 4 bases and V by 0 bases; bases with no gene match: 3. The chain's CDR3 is CASSLGTGFYEQYF. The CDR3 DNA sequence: TGTGCCAGCAGCTTGGGGACAGGGTTTTACGAGCAGTACTTC.